This record looks at one T cell receptor delta chain sequence and its context. Its matching antigen is unknown. Other DNA sequences within the sample encode an identical CDR3. The germline V gene encodes CDR1 TSWWSYY and CDR2 QGS. Trimming removed 3 bases at V and 0 bases at J, with 5 bases between. This CDR3 contains 13 residues. The data were obtained in a study of Vδ1+ human thymocytes. General study points: Highly polyclonal TRG and TRD repertoires with Gaussian CDR3 length distributions appeared in thymus.

Sequences come from RNA converted to cDNA by reverse transcription. CDR3 amplicons came from multiplex PCR with pooled V-gene forward and constant-region reverse primers. TCRdb re-processed the multiplex PCR reads via CATT. The sample contains over 45,000 delta-chain clones, about 15% of which appear only once. The rearrangement uses TRDV1 and TRDJ1; D is undetermined. This sequence originates from a girl under three years old who had congenital heart surgery. Sequenced input: Vdelta1+ gamma-delta thymocytes from the thymus. Documented subset: FACS-sorted CD3+ TCRalphabeta- TCRVdelta1+ TCRVdelta2- thymocytes. CDR3 bases: TGTGCTCTTGGGGAGAGATACACCGATAAACTCATCTTT. Protein: CALGERYTDKLIF.